The sequence of this T cell receptor (beta chain) was determined in a study of blood T cell repertoires in COVID-19. The overall study: The United States, Italy and Spain provided the acute and convalescent COVID-19 samples. Nucleic acid was either cDNA or gDNA, and it came from T cells, B-cell-depleted T cells, or PBMCs.

V dropped 9 bases and J dropped 4 bases, with 10 bases sitting between them. CDR3 size: 12 residues. Germline values: CDR1 LNHDA, CDR2 SQIVND (reference sequence). Authors' processing steps: Estimates of nucleated cell counts were drawn from the amplification of reference gene primers. Measured with immunoSEQ multiplex PCR; TCRdb has only the in-frame clones, and not every one. D and trimming come from the DNA, and the V and J calls and clone size come from that table. Of roughly 280,000 clones listed, less than 90% are singletons. This chain joins TRBV19 and TRBJ1-5; D may be TRBD1 (5 bases). This receptor was obtained from a man aged 60 to 75 who had recovered from COVID-19. The sequenced material came from peripheral blood. CDR3 region: CASVGGNQPQHF. DNA for the CDR3: TGTGCCAGCGTGGGGGGAAATCAGCCCCAGCATTTT.